The 2 T cell receptor beta chains reported below all come from one sample, sequenced in a study of control samples from healthy donors and cancer patients. Some clones are missing from TCRdb's copy, which holds only in-frame ones; the method was immunoSEQ multiplex PCR. The table shows approximately 220,000 clones, with over 90% occurring only once. Sequenced: blood. The receptors were sampled from a man aged 45-60 years in good health.

The V call is TRBV6-6, the J call TRBJ1-1; D is ambiguous. V was shortened by 9 bases and J by 4 bases, with 15 bases between the two germline ends. The CDR3 sequence is 13 residues long. Germline V gene sequence: CDR1 MNHNY, CDR2 SVGAGI (reference sequence). The DNA of the CDR3 is TGTGCCAGTTCCCTGTCGAAGAGCACTGAAGCTTTCTTT. It yields the protein CASSLSKSTEAFF.

The chain recombines TRBV5-1 with TRBJ2-3, with 8 bases that match TRBD2. The trim removed 4 bases at V and 1 base at J, leaving 5 bases unmatched. Germline V lookup: CDR1 SGHRS, CDR2 YFSETQ. This CDR3 comprises 15 residues. CDR3 bases: TGCGCCAGCAGCGGTAGCGGGGCTCGCACAGATACGCAGTATTTT. This encodes CASSGSGARTDTQYF.